The 31 T cell receptor beta chains given below trace back to one sample, sequenced in a study of OX40 agonist ivuxolimab in advanced cancers. The protocol was immunoSEQ multiplex PCR, while the TCRdb copy is restricted to in-frame clones and leaves out a portion. The data hold 60,000 to 90,000 clones, with roughly 81% observed a single time. The material sequenced was CD4+ or CD8+ T cells sorted from blood, taken in a trial of the OX40 agonist ivuxolimab. All receptors derive from an adult with an advanced solid tumor such as melanoma, head and neck, liver or kidney cancer.

The chain employs TRBV14 and TRBJ1-4, with D maybe TRBD1 (6 bases). Between the trimmed V and J ends, which lost 9 bases and 0 bases, there was a span of 20 bases. This CDR3 spans 17 amino acids. The germline gives CDR1 SGHDN, CDR2 FVKESK. The CDR3 DNA sequence: TGTGCCAGAATTTACGGCAGGGGAATTTCAACTAATGAAAAACTGTTTTTT. It encodes CARIYGRGISTNEKLFF.

The chain is built from TRBV7-3 and TRBJ2-5, with 8 bases matching TRBD1. V lost 3 bases to trimming and J lost 2 bases; unmatched junction nucleotides: 5. CDR3 length: 15 residues. Germline assignment: CDR1 SGHTA and CDR2 FQGTGA. The CDR3: CASSFGQGGQETQYF. CDR3 sequence (DNA): TGTGCCAGCAGCTTTGGACAGGGAGGTCAAGAGACCCAGTACTTC.

The genes are TRBV15 and TRBJ1-1; D is uncertain. The length of the CDR3 is 16 residues. Trimming left V 1 base short and J 1 base short, with 13 bases between. CDR1 is LNHNV and CDR2 is YYDKDF in the germline V gene (reference sequence). The DNA of the CDR3 is TGTGCCACCAGCAGAGTGGTCTTACCAGCGAACACTGAAGCTTTCTTT. Translated, it gives CATSRVVLPANTEAFF.

This clone has only one observation. Germline is not matched at one junction end, which may reflect a read error. V and J are TRBV5-4 and TRBJ1-2, with 8 bases fitting TRBD1. This CDR3 has 13 residues. Germline values: CDR1 SGHNT, CDR2 YYREEE (reference sequence). The CDR3, as DNA: TGTGCCAGCAGTTTGGACAGGGATAGAAGCTACACCTTC. It codes for CASSLDRDRSYTF.

This clone was seen only a few times. The sample has other DNA sequences that encode this CDR3 too. The V call is TRBV7-9, the J call TRBJ1-1; D might be TRBD1 (5 bases). The germline gives CDR1 SEHNR, CDR2 FQNEAQ (reference sequence). V gave up 3 bases and J gave up 1 base, with 6 bases separating them. The CDR3 spans 13 residues. The CDR3 region has the DNA TGTGCCAGCAGCTTGCAGGGGAACACTGAAGCTTTCTTT. As protein: CASSLQGNTEAFF. Drawing the rest from reference TRBV7-9 and TRBJ1-1, the complete variable domain is DTGVSQNPRHKITKRGQNVTFRCDPISEHNRLYWYRQTLGQGPEFLTYFQNEAQLEKSRLLSDRFSAERPKGSFSTLEIQRTEQGDSAMYLCASSLQGNTEAFFGQGTRLTVV.

This chain joins TRBV19 and TRBJ2-6; D call uncertain. The V end was cut by 3 bases, the J end by 0 bases, with 18 bases between. Per germline, CDR1 LNHDA and CDR2 SQIVND (reference sequence). This CDR3 is 19 amino acids long. Here the CDR3 reads CASSILWALGPSGANVLTF. CDR3 in DNA: TGTGCCAGTAGTATTCTGTGGGCCTTGGGCCCCTCTGGGGCCAACGTCCTGACTTTC.

This clone appeared a few times. The chain links TRBV4-1 to TRBJ2-2; 7 nucleotides match TRBD1. Germline CDR1 is MGHRA and CDR2 is YSYEKL. The CDR3 loop spans 17 amino acids. Trimming removed 1 base from V and 4 bases from J; junction bases left unmatched: 9. CDR3 nucleotides: TGCGCCAGCAGCCAAGTTAGGGGGACAGAATCCACCGGGGAGCTGTTTTTT. Amino acid sequence: CASSQVRGTESTGELFF.

The V and J genes are TRBV25-1 and TRBJ2-2; D gene ambiguous. Trimming stripped 3 bases from V and 4 bases from J, with 15 bases between. Germline V gene lookup returns CDR1 MGHDK and CDR2 SYGVNS. The CDR3 runs 16 residues. Here the CDR3 DNA reads TGTGCCAGCAGTGACCCGGGCCCCCCGGCCACCGGGGAGCTGTTTTTT. Protein product: CASSDPGPPATGELFF.

This rearrangement joins TRBV19 to TRBJ1-2; D not resolved. Germline-derived CDR1 and CDR2 are LNHDA and SQIVND (reference sequence). The CDR3 has 16 residues. V shed 4 bases and J shed 2 bases, with 17 bases lying between them. CDR3 region: CASSTSWRASNYGYTF. The CDR3 coding sequence is TGTGCCAGTAGTACGTCTTGGCGGGCCAGCAACTATGGCTACACCTTC.

This chain joins TRBV19 and TRBJ2-5, with D maybe TRBD2 (5 bases). Trimming took off 0 bases at V and 5 bases at J, with 13 bases between the two ends. CDR3 length equals 15 residues. Germline loops: CDR1 LNHDA, CDR2 SQIVND (reference sequence). The CDR3 nucleotides read TGTGCCAGTAGTATAGATCGTCTAGCTGGGGAGACCCAGTACTTC. This translates into CASSIDRLAGETQYF.

The chain couples TRBV25-1 to TRBJ2-7; D unclear. Germline V gene sequence: CDR1 MGHDK, CDR2 SYGVNS. CDR3 length: 11 residues. V lost 6 bases and J 2 bases, leaving 5 bases between the germline ends. The CDR3 reads CASSDTYEQYF. The DNA of the CDR3 is TGTGCCAGCAGCGATACCTACGAGCAGTACTTC.

The rearrangement uses TRBV2 and TRBJ2-5; D is undetermined. The CDR3 contains 15 residues. Trimming cost V 5 bases and J 3 bases, with 16 bases left between them. Germline V lookup: CDR1 SNHLY, CDR2 FYNNEI. The CDR3 DNA reads as TGTGCCAGCAGTTACTTTCCCGGAGATAAAGAGACCCAGTACTTC. This encodes CASSYFPGDKETQYF.

V is TRBV19 and J is TRBJ2-2, with 9 bases fitting TRBD2. The CDR3 extends over 16 amino acids. The V gene's germline CDR1 is LNHDA and CDR2 SQIVND (reference sequence). Germline trimming cut 3 bases from V and 5 bases from J; bases unmatched to any gene: 7. The CDR3 sequence: CASSIDWLAGTGELFF. The CDR3 bases are TGTGCCAGTAGTATCGATTGGCTAGCGGGAACCGGGGAGCTGTTTTTT.

The genes are TRBV4-1 and TRBJ2-2; D gene uncertain. The ends were cut back, 1 base at V and 7 bases at J, with 4 bases in the middle. CDR1 MGHRA and CDR2 YSYEKL come from the germline V gene. The CDR3 consists of 12 residues. The CDR3 is CASSQAGGELFF. For the CDR3, the DNA is TGCGCCAGCAGCCAAGCAGGCGGGGAGCTGTTTTTT.

The chain employs TRBV19 and TRBJ1-1; D perhaps matches TRBD1 (5 bases). Germline V gives CDR1 LNHDA, CDR2 SQIVND (reference sequence). The CDR3 spans 13 residues. Trimming took off 3 bases at V and 11 bases at J, with 16 bases between the two ends. CDR3: CASSISGARGAFF. For the CDR3, the DNA is TGTGCCAGTAGTATTTCTGGGGCCCGGGGGGCTTTCTTT.

The V and J genes are TRBV7-8 and TRBJ2-3, with D uncertain. CDR3 length: 16 residues. Trimming left V 1 base short and J 0 bases short, with 11 bases between. From germline, CDR1 is SGHVS and CDR2 FQNEAQ. Here the CDR3 reads CASSLGPRLSTDTQYF. Written as DNA, the CDR3 is TGTGCCAGCAGCTTAGGTCCTCGACTCAGCACAGATACGCAGTATTTT. The full variable domain, its missing parts supplied by reference TRBV7-8 and TRBJ2-3, is GAGVSQSPRYKVAKRGQDVALRCDPISGHVSLFWYQQALGQGPEFLTYFQNEAQLDKSGLPSDRFFAERPEGSVSTLKIQRTQQEDSAVYLCASSLGPRLSTDTQYFGPGTRLTVL.

CDR3 DNA sequence: TGTGCCAGCAGACCGGGACAGGGTAAAGAGACCCAGTACTTC. Protein sequence: CASRPGQGKETQYF. The chain links TRBV25-1 to TRBJ2-5; 9 bases line up with TRBD1. CDR1 and CDR2 (germline): MGHDK, SYGVNS. CDR3 length: 14 residues. V lost 6 bases, J lost 3 bases, and 5 bases stayed unmatched.

This sequence joins TRBV19 and TRBJ2-1; 9 nucleotides align to TRBD2. CDR3 length: 14 amino acids. Germline trimming cut 4 bases from V and 6 bases from J; bases unmatched to any gene: 4. CDR1 is LNHDA, CDR2 SQIVND, per germline (reference sequence). CDR3 loop: CASSNLGLANEQFF. CDR3 sequence (DNA): TGTGCCAGTAGTAACCTGGGACTAGCCAATGAGCAGTTCTTC.

The V call is TRBV13, the J call TRBJ1-5; the D is unclear. Between the trimmed V and J ends, which lost 5 bases and 4 bases, there was a span of 6 bases. The CDR3 is 12 residues long. Per the germline V gene, CDR1 is PRHDT and CDR2 is FYEKMQ (reference sequence). CDR3 in amino acids: CASSRGNQPQHF. The CDR3 coding sequence is TGTGCCAGCAGCCGAGGAAATCAGCCCCAGCATTTT.

The chain is built from TRBV5-1 and TRBJ1-1; D possibly corresponds to TRBD1 (5 bases). CDR1 is SGHRS and CDR2 is YFSETQ in the germline V gene. The CDR3 has 15 amino acids. Trimming pared 0 bases from V and 3 bases from J, leaving 12 bases between. The CDR3 region has the DNA TGCGCCAGCAGCTTGGAGGGTTCAGGGTACACTGAAGCTTTCTTT. Translation: CASSLEGSGYTEAFF.

This chain uses TRBV7-2 with TRBJ2-6; no clear D. Germline CDR1 reads SGHTA; CDR2 reads FQGNSA. This CDR3 region has 17 residues. Trimming cost V 1 base and J 3 bases, with 13 bases left between them. CDR3 DNA sequence: TGTGCCAGCAGCTTAGTCCCCTACCGCTTTGGGGCCAACGTCCTGACTTTC. Translated: CASSLVPYRFGANVLTF. The whole variable domain, filled in from reference TRBV7-2 and TRBJ2-6, reads GAGVSQSPSNKVTEKGKDVELRCDPISGHTALYWYRQSLGQGLEFLIYFQGNSAPDKSGLPSDRFSAERTGGSVSTLTIQRTQQEDSAVYLCASSLVPYRFGANVLTFGAGSRLTVL.

The genes are TRBV5-4 and TRBJ2-1; the match to TRBD2 covers 7 bases. The CDR3 has 15 amino acids. Per the germline V gene, CDR1 is SGHNT and CDR2 is YYREEE (reference sequence). The ends lost 0 bases at V and 7 bases at J; junction bases unmatched: 7. Written as DNA, the CDR3 is TGTGCCAGCAGCTTGGGACGGGAGGCTAGGAATGAGCAGTTCTTC. Amino acids: CASSLGREARNEQFF.

The V call is TRBV5-4, the J call TRBJ2-3, with D possibly TRBD1 on 5 matching bases. This CDR3 comprises 15 residues. Germline V gene sequence: CDR1 SGHNT, CDR2 YYREEE (reference sequence). Trimming removed 4 bases from V and 0 bases from J, with 12 bases in between. This chain's CDR3 is CASSVDTSSTDTQYF. The CDR3, as DNA: TGTGCCAGCAGCGTGGACACCTCTAGCACAGATACGCAGTATTTT. The full variable domain, completed using reference TRBV5-4 and TRBJ2-3, is ETGVTQSPTHLIKTRGQQVTLRCSSQSGHNTVSWYQQALGQGPQFIFQYYREEENGRGNFPPRFSGLQFPNYSSELNVNALELDDSALYLCASSVDTSSTDTQYFGPGTRLTVL.

The chain employs TRBV20-1 and TRBJ1-1; a possible D gene is TRBD1 (5 bases). The germline V gene encodes CDR1 DFQATT and CDR2 SNEGSKA (reference sequence). V was clipped by 3 bases and J by 6 bases, with 8 bases between them. The CDR3 extends over 11 amino acids. Here the CDR3 reads CSASSGAEAFF. The CDR3 nucleotides read TGCAGTGCTAGTTCGGGGGCTGAAGCTTTCTTT.

This chain joins TRBV30 and TRBJ1-2, with 7 bases fitting TRBD1. The CDR3 is 13 amino acids. The J segment lost 4 bases and the V segment lost 2 bases, leaving 4 bases of the junction unmatched. The germline gives CDR1 GTSNPN, CDR2 SVGIG (reference sequence). DNA of the CDR3: TGTGCCTGGAGTCAACAGGGGACCTATGGCTACACCTTC. Encoded protein: CAWSQQGTYGYTF.

This chain links TRBV18 with TRBJ2-7; maybe TRBD1 (5 bases). V lost 3 bases and J 5 bases, leaving 11 bases between the germline ends. From germline, CDR1 is KGHSH and CDR2 LQKENI. The CDR3 is made up of 13 amino acids. The CDR3 region is CASSPAGMHEQYF. The CDR3 DNA is TGTGCCAGCTCACCGGCAGGGATGCACGAGCAGTACTTC. The full variable domain, completed using reference TRBV18 and TRBJ2-7, is NAGVMQNPRHLVRRRGQEARLRCSPMKGHSHVYWYRQLPEEGLKFMVYLQKENIIDESGMPKERFSAEFPKEGPSILRIQQVVRGDSAAYFCASSPAGMHEQYFGPGTRLTVT.

V is TRBV5-4 and J is TRBJ1-1; no clear D gene. V was clipped by 0 bases and J by 0 bases, with 9 bases between them. From germline, CDR1 is SGHNT and CDR2 YYREEE (reference sequence). The CDR3 contains 15 residues. DNA for the CDR3: TGTGCCAGCAGCTTGGCTGGCAGCTTGAACACTGAAGCTTTCTTT. This gives the protein CASSLAGSLNTEAFF.

This clone was observed a handful of times. This chain connects TRBV4-2 to TRBJ2-3; 10 nucleotides align to TRBD1. CDR3 length: 16 amino acids. The germline CDR1 and CDR2 sequences are LGHNA and YNFKEQ. V was pared by 0 bases and J by 3 bases, with 3 bases of the junction left unmatched. In DNA, the CDR3 is TGTGCCAGCAGCCAAGATTGGGGACAGGGGACAGATACGCAGTATTTT. It yields the protein CASSQDWGQGTDTQYF.

This chain links TRBV11-2 with TRBJ2-5; D perhaps matches TRBD2 (7 bases). Germline-derived CDR1 and CDR2 are SGHAT and FQNNGV. V was cut by 5 bases and J by 4 bases, with 14 bases left in between. The CDR3 spans 14 residues. In nucleotides, the CDR3 is TGTGCCAGCAGCCGTGGGGGGGCGGGAGAGACCCAGTACTTC. It codes for CASSRGGAGETQYF.

This clone was picked up one time. The chain recombines TRBV18 with TRBJ2-1; 12 nucleotides line up with TRBD2. Germline V gene sequence: CDR1 KGHSH, CDR2 LQKENI. V lost 6 bases and J lost 0; bases outside the gene matches: 15. This CDR3 has 20 residues. The CDR3 coding sequence is TGTGCCAGCTCCTCACAAGCGACTAGCGGGGGCCTTAGCTCCTACAATGAGCAGTTCTTC. It specifies CASSSQATSGGLSSYNEQFF.

The chain combines TRBV11-3 with TRBJ2-7, with D perhaps TRBD1 (6 bases). Germline V gene lookup returns CDR1 SGHNT and CDR2 YENEEA. The CDR3 consists of 13 residues. Trimming removed 8 bases at V and 3 bases at J, with 14 bases between. CDR3: CASGRDIVYEQYF. The DNA of the CDR3 is TGTGCCAGCGGCCGGGACATAGTCTACGAGCAGTACTTC.